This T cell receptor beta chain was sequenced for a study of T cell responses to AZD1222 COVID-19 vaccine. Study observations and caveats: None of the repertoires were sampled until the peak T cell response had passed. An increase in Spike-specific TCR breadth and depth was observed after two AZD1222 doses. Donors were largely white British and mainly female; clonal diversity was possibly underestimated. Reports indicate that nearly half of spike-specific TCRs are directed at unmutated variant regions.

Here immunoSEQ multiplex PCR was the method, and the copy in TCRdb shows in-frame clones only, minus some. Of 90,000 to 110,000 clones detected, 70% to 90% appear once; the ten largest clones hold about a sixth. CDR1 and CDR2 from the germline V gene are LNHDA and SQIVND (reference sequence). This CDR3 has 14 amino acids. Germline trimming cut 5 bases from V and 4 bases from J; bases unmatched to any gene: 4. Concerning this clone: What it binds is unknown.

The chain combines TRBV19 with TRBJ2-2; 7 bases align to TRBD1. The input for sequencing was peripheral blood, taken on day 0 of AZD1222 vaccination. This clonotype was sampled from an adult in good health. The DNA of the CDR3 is TGTGCCAGTAGTGCAACAGGGGCCACCGGGGAGCTGTTTTTT. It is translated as CASSATGATGELFF. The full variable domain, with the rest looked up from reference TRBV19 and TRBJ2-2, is DGGITQSPKYLFRKEGQNVTLSCEQNLNHDAMYWYRQDPGQGLRLIYYSQIVNDFQKGDIAEGYSVSREKKESFPLTVTSAQKNPTAFYLCASSATGATGELFFGEGSRLTVL.